What follows are 8 T cell receptor beta chains derived from one specimen sequenced in a study of T-cell memory formation after mild COVID-19. Each CDR3 protein gets one entry after TCRdb re-called the 5' RACE reads with MiXCR. This table holds 350,000 to 400,000 distinct CDR3 sequences, 13% to 15% found once. Sequenced: PBMCs or a T cell subset sorted from them (not recorded which). These receptors all stem from a man between 18 and 35 years old who had mild COVID-19 (a few samples of this study predate the infection). Cell type and time point are not known.

This clonotype turned up a few times. V gene TRBV13 combines with J gene TRBJ1-5; TRBD1 might be the D (6 bases). Trimming left V 0 bases short and J 4 bases short, with 10 bases between. The CDR3 runs to 15 residues. CDR1 and CDR2 (germline): PRHDT, FYEKMQ (reference sequence). In nucleotides, the CDR3 is TGTGCCAGCAGCTTAGGACAGGGAAGAAATCAGCCCCAGCATTTT. It is translated as CASSLGQGRNQPQHF.

This sequence joins TRBV19 and TRBJ2-5, with D hard to call. Germline lookup yields CDR1 LNHDA and CDR2 SQIVND (reference sequence). V was clipped by 7 bases and J by 0 bases, with 12 bases between them. This CDR3 is built from 14 residues. CDR3 coding DNA: TGTGCCAGTAACCCCGAGGTAAACCAAGAGACCCAGTACTTC. Translation gives CASNPEVNQETQYF.

This clonotype was observed a handful of times. The CDR3 loop is CASNMGGQETQYF. Here the CDR3 DNA reads TGTGCCAGCAATATGGGTGGGCAAGAGACCCAGTACTTC. This sequence joins TRBV12-3 or TRBV12-4 and TRBJ2-5; the D is unclear. There are 13 residues in the CDR3. Trimming cost V 7 bases and J 2 bases, with 11 bases left between them.

The chain links TRBV20-1 to TRBJ2-2; the D gene could be TRBD1 or TRBD2 (5 bases each). CDR3 size: 16 residues. CDR1 and CDR2 (germline): DFQATT, SNEGSKA (reference sequence). V lost 3 bases to trimming and J lost 3 bases, with 17 bases between them. CDR3 sequence (DNA): TGCAGTGCTAGTGGAGGTCAGGGCGTTTACACCGGGGAGCTGTTTTTT. Translation: CSASGGQGVYTGELFF.

This clonotype was counted a few times. The chain joins TRBV9 to TRBJ2-2; a weak D match, TRBD2 (5 bases). Germline assignment: CDR1 SGDLS and CDR2 YYNGEE. This CDR3 contains 16 residues. The germline V and J ends were trimmed by 0 bases and 9 bases, with 18 bases remaining between them. CDR3 protein: CASSVVERATGRELFF. The CDR3 region has the DNA TGTGCCAGCAGCGTAGTCGAGAGGGCGACGGGCCGGGAGCTGTTTTTT.

V and J are TRBV7-2 and TRBJ2-1; 8 bases align to TRBD2. V gave up 3 bases and J gave up 7 bases; unmatched junction bases: 5. Germline CDR1 is SGHTA and CDR2 is FQGNSA. The CDR3 has 14 amino acids. The CDR3 bases are TGTGCCAGCAGCTTCAGAGCGGGGGAAAATGAGCAGTTCTTC. It codes for CASSFRAGENEQFF.

This clonotype came up a few times. CDR3 DNA: TGTGCCAGTATGAGAATCCTTGGGCAAGGCTATGGCTACACCTTC. It codes for CASMRILGQGYGYTF. V usage is TRBV19 and J usage is TRBJ1-2; D is uncertain. Germline V lookup: CDR1 LNHDA, CDR2 SQIVND (reference sequence). V shed 7 bases and J shed 4 bases, with 19 bases lying between them. CDR3 length: 15 residues.

The V call is TRBV6-4, the J call TRBJ2-1, with D possibly matching TRBD1 (5 bases). Trimming took off 3 bases at V and 9 bases at J, with 18 bases between the two ends. This CDR3 has 15 residues. From germline, CDR1 is MRHNA and CDR2 SNTAGT. The CDR3 region has the DNA TGTGCCAGCAGTGAATTTCAGGCCAATAGGGGTGAGCAGTTCTTC. Protein product: CASSEFQANRGEQFF.